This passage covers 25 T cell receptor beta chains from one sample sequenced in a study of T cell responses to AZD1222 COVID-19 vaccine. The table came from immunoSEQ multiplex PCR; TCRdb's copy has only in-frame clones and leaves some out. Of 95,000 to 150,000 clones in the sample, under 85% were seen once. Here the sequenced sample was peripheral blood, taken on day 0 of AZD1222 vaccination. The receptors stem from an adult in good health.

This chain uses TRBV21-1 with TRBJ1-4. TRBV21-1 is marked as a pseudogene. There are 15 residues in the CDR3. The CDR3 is CASSKFDATNEKLFF. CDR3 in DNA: TGTGCCAGCAGCAAATTCGATGCAACTAATGAAAAACTGTTTTTT.

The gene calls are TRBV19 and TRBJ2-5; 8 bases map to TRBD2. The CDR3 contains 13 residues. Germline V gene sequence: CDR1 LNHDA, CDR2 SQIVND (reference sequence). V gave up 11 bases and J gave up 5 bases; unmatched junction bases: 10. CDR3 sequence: CASAGEPLETQYF. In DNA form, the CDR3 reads TGTGCCTCAGCGGGGGAACCTCTGGAGACCCAGTACTTC. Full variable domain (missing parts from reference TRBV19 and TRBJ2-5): DGGITQSPKYLFRKEGQNVTLSCEQNLNHDAMYWYRQDPGQGLRLIYYSQIVNDFQKGDIAEGYSVSREKKESFPLTVTSAQKNPTAFYLCASAGEPLETQYFGPGTRLLVL.

The CDR3 DNA is TGTGCCAGCTGTGGACAGGGCTGGCAGCCCCAGCATTTT. Translation: CASCGQGWQPQHF. The chain has TRBV7-8 and TRBJ1-5, with TRBD1 matching over 8 bases. This CDR3 is built from 13 residues. The germline gives CDR1 SGHVS, CDR2 FQNEAQ. V lost 8 bases, J lost 7 bases, and 7 bases stayed unmatched. The full variable domain, its missing parts supplied by reference TRBV7-8 and TRBJ1-5, is GAGVSQSPRYKVAKRGQDVALRCDPISGHVSLFWYQQALGQGPEFLTYFQNEAQLDKSGLPSDRFFAERPEGSVSTLKIQRTQQEDSAVYLCASCGQGWQPQHFGDGTRLSIL.

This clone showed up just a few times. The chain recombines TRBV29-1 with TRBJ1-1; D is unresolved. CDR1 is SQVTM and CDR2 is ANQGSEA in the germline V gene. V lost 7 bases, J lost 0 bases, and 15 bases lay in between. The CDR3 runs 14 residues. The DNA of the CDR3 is TGCAGCGCCCGCTTGGGAAGGGTGAACACTGAAGCTTTCTTT. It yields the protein CSARLGRVNTEAFF.

CDR3 amino acids: CASSPTGIYEQYF. CDR3 bases: TGTGCCAGCTCACCTACAGGGATCTACGAGCAGTACTTC. J is TRBJ2-7 and V is TRBV18; D may be TRBD1 (6 bases). V dropped 3 bases and J dropped 3 bases, with 9 bases sitting between them. The CDR3 spans 13 residues. The germline gives CDR1 KGHSH, CDR2 LQKENI.

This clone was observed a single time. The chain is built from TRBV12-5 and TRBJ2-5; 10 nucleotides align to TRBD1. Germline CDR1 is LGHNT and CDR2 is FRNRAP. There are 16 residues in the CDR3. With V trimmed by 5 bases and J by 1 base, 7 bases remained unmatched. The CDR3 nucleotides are TGTGCTAGTGGTACCGGACAGGGGGGGGTCCAAGAGACCCAGTACTTC. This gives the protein CASGTGQGGVQETQYF.

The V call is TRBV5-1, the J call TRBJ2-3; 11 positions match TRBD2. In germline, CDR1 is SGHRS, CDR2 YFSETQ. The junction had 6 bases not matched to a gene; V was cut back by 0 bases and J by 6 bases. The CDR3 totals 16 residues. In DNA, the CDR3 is TGCGCCAGCAGCTTGGTGCTAGCGGGGGGTTCGGATACGCAGTATTTT. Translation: CASSLVLAGGSDTQYF.

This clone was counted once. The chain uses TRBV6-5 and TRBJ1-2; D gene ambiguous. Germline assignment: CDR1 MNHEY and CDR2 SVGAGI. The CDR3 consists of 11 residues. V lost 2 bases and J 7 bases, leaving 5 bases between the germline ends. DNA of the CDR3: TGTGCCAGCAGTTACGGTACTGGCTACACCTTC. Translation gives CASSYGTGYTF.

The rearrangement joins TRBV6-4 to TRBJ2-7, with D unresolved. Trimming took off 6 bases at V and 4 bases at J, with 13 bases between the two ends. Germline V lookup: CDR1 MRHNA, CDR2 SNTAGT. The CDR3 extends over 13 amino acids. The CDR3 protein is CASSREGGYEQYF. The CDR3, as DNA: TGTGCCAGCAGCCGCGAAGGCGGTTACGAGCAGTACTTC.

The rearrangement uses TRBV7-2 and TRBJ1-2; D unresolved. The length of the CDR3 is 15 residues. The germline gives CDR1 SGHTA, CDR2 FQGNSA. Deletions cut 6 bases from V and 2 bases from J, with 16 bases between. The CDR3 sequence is CASSLDHNSNYGYTF. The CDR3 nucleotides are TGTGCCAGCAGTTTGGATCATAACAGCAACTATGGCTACACCTTC.

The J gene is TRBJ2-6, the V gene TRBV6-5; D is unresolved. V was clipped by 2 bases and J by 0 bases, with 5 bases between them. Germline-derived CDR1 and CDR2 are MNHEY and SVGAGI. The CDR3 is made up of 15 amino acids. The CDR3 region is CASSYRNSGANVLTF. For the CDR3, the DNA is TGTGCCAGCAGTTACAGGAACTCTGGGGCCAACGTCCTGACTTTC.

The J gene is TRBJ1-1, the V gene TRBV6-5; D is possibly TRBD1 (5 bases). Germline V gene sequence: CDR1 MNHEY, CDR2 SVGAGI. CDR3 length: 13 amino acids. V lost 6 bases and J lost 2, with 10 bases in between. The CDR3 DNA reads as TGTGCCAGCAGCCCCAGGGAAAACACTGAAGCTTTCTTT. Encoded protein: CASSPRENTEAFF.

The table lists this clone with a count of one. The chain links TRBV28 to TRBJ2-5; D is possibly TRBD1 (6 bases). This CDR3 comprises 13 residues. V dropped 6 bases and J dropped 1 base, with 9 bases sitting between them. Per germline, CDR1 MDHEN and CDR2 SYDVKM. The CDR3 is CASREGGQETQYF. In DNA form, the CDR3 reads TGTGCCAGCAGGGAAGGGGGCCAAGAGACCCAGTACTTC.

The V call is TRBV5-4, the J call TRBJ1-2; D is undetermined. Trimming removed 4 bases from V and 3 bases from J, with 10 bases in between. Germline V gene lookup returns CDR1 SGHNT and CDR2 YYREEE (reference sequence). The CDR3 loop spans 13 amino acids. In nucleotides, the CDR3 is TGTGCCAGCAGCGCCGGTCGGGACTATGGCTACACCTTC. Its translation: CASSAGRDYGYTF.

CDR3 coding DNA: TGTGCCAGCAGCCCCTACGGGGGGGCCTACGACTACACAGATACGCAGTATTTT. It codes for CASSPYGGAYDYTDTQYF. This chain uses TRBV28 with TRBJ2-3, with TRBD2 matching 8 bases. This CDR3 has 18 amino acids. V lost 6 bases, J lost 2 bases, and 16 bases stayed unmatched. In germline, CDR1 is MDHEN, CDR2 SYDVKM.

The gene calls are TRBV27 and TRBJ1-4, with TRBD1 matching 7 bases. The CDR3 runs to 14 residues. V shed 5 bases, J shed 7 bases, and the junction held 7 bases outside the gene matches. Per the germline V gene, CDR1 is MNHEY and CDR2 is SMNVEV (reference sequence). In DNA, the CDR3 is TGTGCCAGCAGTCGACAGGGAATGGGTGAAAAACTGTTTTTT. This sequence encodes CASSRQGMGEKLFF.

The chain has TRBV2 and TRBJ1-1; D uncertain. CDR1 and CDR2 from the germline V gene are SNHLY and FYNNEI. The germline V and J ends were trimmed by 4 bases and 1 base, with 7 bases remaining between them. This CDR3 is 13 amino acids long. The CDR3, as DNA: TGTGCCAGCAGTGTCTCTGGGAACACTGAAGCTTTCTTT. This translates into CASSVSGNTEAFF. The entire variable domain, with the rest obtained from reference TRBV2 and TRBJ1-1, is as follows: EPEVTQTPSHQVTQMGQEVILRCVPISNHLYFYWYRQILGQKVEFLVSFYNNEISEKSEIFDDQFSVERPDGSNFTLKIRSTKLEDSAMYFCASSVSGNTEAFFGQGTRLTVV.

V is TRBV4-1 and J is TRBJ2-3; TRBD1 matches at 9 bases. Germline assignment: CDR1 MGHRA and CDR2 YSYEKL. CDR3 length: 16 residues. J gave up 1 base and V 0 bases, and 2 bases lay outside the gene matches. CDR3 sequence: CASSQEGQGRTDTQYF. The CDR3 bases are TGCGCCAGCAGCCAAGAAGGACAGGGGCGCACAGATACGCAGTATTTT.

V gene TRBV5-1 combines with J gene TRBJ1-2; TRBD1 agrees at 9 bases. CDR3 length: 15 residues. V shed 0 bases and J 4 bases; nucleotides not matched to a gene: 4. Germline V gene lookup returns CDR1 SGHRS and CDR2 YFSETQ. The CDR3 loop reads CASSLGGQGIYGYTF. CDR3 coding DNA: TGCGCCAGCAGCTTGGGGGGACAGGGAATCTATGGCTACACCTTC.

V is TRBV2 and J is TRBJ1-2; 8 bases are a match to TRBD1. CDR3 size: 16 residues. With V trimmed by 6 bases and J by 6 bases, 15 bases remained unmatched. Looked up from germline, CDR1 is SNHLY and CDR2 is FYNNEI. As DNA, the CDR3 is TGTGCCAGCAGCGTCGATCCCCAGGGGGCGCGGGATGGCTACACCTTC. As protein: CASSVDPQGARDGYTF.

The CDR3 protein is CASSPQIGSTEAFF. The CDR3 nucleotides are TGTGCCAGCAGCCCCCAAATAGGGAGTACTGAAGCTTTCTTT. The chain employs TRBV5-5 and TRBJ1-1; D not certain. This CDR3 contains 14 residues. V lost 4 bases and J lost 5, with 15 bases in between. From germline, CDR1 is SGHKS and CDR2 YYEKEE (reference sequence).

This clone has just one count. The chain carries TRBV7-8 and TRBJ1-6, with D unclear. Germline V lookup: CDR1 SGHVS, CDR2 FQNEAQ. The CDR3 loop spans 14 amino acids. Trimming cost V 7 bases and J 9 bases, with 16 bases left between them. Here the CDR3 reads CASTLEIESSPLHF. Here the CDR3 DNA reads TGTGCCAGCACCCTCGAGATAGAAAGTTCACCCCTCCACTTT.

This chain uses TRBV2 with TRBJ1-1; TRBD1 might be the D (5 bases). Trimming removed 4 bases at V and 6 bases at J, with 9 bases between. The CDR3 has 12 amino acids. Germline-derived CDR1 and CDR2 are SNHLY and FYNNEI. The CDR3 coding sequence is TGTGCCAGCAGTGGGACGGGGGCTGAAGCTTTCTTT. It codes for CASSGTGAEAFF.

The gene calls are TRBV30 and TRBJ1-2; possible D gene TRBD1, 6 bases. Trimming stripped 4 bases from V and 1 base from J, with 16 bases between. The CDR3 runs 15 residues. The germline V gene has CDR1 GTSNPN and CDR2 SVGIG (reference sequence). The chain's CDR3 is CAWTLDSLGNYGYTF. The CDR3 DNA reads TGTGCCTGGACCCTGGACAGCCTTGGTAACTATGGCTACACCTTC.

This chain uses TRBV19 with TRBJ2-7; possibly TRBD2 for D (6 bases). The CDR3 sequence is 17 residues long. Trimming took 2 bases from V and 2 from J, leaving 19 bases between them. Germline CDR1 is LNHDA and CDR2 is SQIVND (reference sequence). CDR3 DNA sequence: TGTGCCAGTAGTATATCCGCTAGTGGGACTCTCACCTACGAGCAGTACTTC. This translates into CASSISASGTLTYEQYF.